What follows describes a single T cell receptor beta chain. Assay: immunoSEQ multiplex PCR; the TCRdb copy retains only in-frame clones and omits some. The sample lists around 140,000 clones, around 94% occurring once. This CDR3 region has 16 residues. The V end lost 4 bases, the J end lost 0 bases, and 13 bases lay between the germline ends. Germline loops: CDR1 SEHNR, CDR2 FQNEAQ (reference sequence). The sample is drawn from a study of control samples from healthy donors and cancer patients. This chain links TRBV7-9 with TRBJ1-5; D not resolved. The receptor was isolated from a middle-aged man in good health. Sequencing input: blood. CDR3 bases: TGTGCCAGCAGCTCCGGTTGGGCGTCTAGCAATCAGCCCCAGCATTTT. This encodes CASSSGWASSNQPQHF.